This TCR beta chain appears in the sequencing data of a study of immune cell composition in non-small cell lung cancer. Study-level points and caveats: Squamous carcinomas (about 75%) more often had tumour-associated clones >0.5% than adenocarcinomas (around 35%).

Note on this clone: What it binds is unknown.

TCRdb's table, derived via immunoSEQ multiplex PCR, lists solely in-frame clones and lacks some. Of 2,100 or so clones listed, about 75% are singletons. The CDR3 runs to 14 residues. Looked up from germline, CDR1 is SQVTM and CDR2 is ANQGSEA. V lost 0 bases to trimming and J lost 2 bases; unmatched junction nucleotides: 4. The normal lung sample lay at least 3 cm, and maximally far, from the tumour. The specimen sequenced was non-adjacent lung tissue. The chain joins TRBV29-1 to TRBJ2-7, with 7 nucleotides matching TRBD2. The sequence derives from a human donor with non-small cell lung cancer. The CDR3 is CSVEDPGTTYEQYF. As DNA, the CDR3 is TGCAGCGTTGAAGATCCGGGGACTACCTACGAGCAGTACTTC.